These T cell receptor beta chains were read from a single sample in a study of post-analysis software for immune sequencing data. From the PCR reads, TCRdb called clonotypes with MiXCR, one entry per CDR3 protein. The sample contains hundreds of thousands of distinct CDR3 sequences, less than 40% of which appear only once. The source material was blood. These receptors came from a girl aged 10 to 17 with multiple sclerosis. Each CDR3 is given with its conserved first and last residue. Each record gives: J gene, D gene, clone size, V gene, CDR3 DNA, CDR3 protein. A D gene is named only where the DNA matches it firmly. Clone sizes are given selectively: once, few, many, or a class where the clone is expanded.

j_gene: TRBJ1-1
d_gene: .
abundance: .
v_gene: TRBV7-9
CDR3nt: TGTGCCAGCAGCTTCGGCAGGGCGGGGACTGAAGCTTTCTTT
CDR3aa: CASSFGRAGTEAFF

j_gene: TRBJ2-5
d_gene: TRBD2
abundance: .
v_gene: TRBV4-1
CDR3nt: TGCGCCAGCAGCCGAAGACTAGCGGGGGGAGGAGAGACCCAGTACTTC
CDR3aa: CASSRRLAGGGETQYF

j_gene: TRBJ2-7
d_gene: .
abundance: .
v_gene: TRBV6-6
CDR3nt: TGTGCCAGCAGTTACTCTCAAGGGTTGAACGAGCAGTACTTC
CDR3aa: CASSYSQGLNEQYF

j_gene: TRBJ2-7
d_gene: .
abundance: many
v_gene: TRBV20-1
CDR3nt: TGCAGTGCCGAAAGGCAGGGAACCTACGAGCAGTACTTC
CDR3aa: CSAERQGTYEQYF

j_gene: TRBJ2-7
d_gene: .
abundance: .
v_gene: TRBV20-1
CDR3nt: TGCAGTGTCCCGACGGCCCTTTCCGGGGCCCAGTACTTC
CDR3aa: CSVPTALSGAQYF

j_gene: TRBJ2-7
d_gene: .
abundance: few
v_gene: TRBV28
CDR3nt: TGTGCCAGCAGTTTTGAACCCTCGGCTGGTTACGAGCAGTACTTC
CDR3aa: CASSFEPSAGYEQYF

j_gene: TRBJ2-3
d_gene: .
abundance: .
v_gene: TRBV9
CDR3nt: TGTGCCAGCAGCCCGGAGCTCTGGGGGGATACGCGGTATTTT
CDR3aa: CASSPELWGDTRYF

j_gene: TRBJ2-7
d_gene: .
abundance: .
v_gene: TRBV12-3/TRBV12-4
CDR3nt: TGTGCCAGCAGTTTTCGCGAGGGCTTGCATTACGAGCAGTACTTC
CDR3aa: CASSFREGLHYEQYF

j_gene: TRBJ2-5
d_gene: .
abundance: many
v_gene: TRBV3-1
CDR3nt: TGTGCCAGCAGCCCCAATGTAAGGGCGGAGACCCAGTACTTC
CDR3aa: CASSPNVRAETQYF

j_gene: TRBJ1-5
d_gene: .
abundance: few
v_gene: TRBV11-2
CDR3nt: TGTGCCAGCAGCTTAGGGGACACCTTTAGCAATCAGCCCCAGCATTTT
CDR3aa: CASSLGDTFSNQPQHF

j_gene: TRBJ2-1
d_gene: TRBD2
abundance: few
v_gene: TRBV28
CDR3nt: TGTGCCAGCAGTATTCGGGGGGGCGGGAATGAGCAGTTCTTC
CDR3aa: CASSIRGGGNEQFF

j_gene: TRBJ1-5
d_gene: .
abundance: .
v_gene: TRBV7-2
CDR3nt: TGTGCCAGCAGCTTAGCTGGGACCGGTGGGAGCAATCAGCCCCAGCATTTT
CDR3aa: CASSLAGTGGSNQPQHF

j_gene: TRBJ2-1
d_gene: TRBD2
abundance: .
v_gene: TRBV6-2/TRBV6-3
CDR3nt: TGTGCCAGCAGTTATGGGCCGGGACTAGCACATTCCGCTGAGCAGTTCTTC
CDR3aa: CASSYGPGLAHSAEQFF

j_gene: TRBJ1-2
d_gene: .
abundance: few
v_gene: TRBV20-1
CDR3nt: TGCAGTGCTAGCAGGACGGTTAACTATGGCTACACCTTC
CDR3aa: CSASRTVNYGYTF

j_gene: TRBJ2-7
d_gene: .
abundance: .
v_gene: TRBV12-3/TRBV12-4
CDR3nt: TGTGCCAGCAGGAGGTCAGGGGTCGAGCAGTACTTC
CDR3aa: CASRRSGVEQYF

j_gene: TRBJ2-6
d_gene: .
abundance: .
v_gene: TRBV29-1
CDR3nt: TGCAGCGTCCGGGCCATGGGGGGCGCTGGGGCCAACGTCCTGACTTTC
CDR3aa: CSVRAMGGAGANVLTF

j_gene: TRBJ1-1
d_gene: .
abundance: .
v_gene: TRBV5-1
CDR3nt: TGCGCCAGCAGCTCAGACACCGGGAGGACTGAAGCTTTCTTT
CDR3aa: CASSSDTGRTEAFF

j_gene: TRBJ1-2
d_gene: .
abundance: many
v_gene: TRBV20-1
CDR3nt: TGCAGTGCCGCTCCCCGGGCCTCTGGGGGCTACACCTTC
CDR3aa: CSAAPRASGGYTF

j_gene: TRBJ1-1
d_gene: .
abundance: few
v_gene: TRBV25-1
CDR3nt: TGTGCCAGCAGTACCCGTGGGACGGGCACTGAAGCTTTCTTT
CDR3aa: CASSTRGTGTEAFF

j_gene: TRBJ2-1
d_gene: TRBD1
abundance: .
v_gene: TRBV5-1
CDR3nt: TGCGCCAGCAGCTTGGTCCCCGGGACAGTCTACAATGAGCAGTTCTTC
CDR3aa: CASSLVPGTVYNEQFF

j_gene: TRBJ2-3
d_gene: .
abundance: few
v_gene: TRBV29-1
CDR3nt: TGCAGCGTTGAAGCTCCGGACCGTCGGGCAGATACGCAGTATTTT
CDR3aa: CSVEAPDRRADTQYF

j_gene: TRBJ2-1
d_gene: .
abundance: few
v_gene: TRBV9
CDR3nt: TGTGCCAGCAGCGTAGTTGCGACAGGGACTTACAATGAGCAGTTCTTC
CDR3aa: CASSVVATGTYNEQFF

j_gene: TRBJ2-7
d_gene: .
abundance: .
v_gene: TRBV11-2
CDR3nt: TGTGCCAGCAGCCGGATCGGCGGCTACGAGCAGTACTTC
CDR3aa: CASSRIGGYEQYF

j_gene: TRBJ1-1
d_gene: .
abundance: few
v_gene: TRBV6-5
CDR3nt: TGTGCCAGCAGTTACCTACCGAAAGGGGCCACTGAAGCTTTCTTT
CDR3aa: CASSYLPKGATEAFF

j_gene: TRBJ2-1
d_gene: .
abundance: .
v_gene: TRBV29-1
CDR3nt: TGCAGCGTGCGTCCCAAGGGGTACAATGAGCAGGTCTTC
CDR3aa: CSVRPKGYNEQVF

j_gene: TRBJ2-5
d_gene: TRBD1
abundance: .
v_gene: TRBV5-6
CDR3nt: TGTGCCAGCAGCTTGGCTGGCCAGGGGGCTGGAGAGACCCAGTACTTC
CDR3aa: CASSLAGQGAGETQYF

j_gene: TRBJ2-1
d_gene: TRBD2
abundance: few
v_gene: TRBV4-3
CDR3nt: TGCGCTAGCAGCTCCGGGACTAGCTACGGTGAGCAGTTCTTC
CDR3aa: CASSSGTSYGEQFF

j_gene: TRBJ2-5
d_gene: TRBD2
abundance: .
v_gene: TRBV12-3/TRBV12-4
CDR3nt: TGTGCCAGCAGTCACGGACTAGCGGGGGCGATAAACCAAGAGACCCAGTACTTC
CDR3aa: CASSHGLAGAINQETQYF

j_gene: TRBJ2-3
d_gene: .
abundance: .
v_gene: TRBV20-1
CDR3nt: TGCAGTGCATTAATGCCGCACCTTGGCACAGATACGCAGTATTTT
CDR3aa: CSALMPHLGTDTQYF

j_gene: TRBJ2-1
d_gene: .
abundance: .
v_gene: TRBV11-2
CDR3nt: TGTGCCAGCAGCTTAGAAGGTCATGGGGGGGCGGATGAGCAGTTCTTC
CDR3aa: CASSLEGHGGADEQFF

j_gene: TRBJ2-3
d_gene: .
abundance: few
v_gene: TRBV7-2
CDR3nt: TGTGCCAGCAGCTTAGGGTTCCGGGATACGCAGTATTTT
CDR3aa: CASSLGFRDTQYF

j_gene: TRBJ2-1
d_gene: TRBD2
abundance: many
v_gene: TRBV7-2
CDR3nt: TGTGCCAGCAGCGCCCAGCGGGGGGGTAGGAATGAGCAGTTCTTC
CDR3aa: CASSAQRGGRNEQFF

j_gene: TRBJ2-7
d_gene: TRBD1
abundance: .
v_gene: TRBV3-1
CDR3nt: TGTGCCAGCAGCCAACGACAGGGGAGCTCCTACGAGCAGTACTTC
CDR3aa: CASSQRQGSSYEQYF

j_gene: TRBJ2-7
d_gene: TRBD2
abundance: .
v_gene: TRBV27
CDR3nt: TGTGCCAGCATTACGACTAGCGGGGGGGCGTACGAGCAGTACTTC
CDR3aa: CASITTSGGAYEQYF

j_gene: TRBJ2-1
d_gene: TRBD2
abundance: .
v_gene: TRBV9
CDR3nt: TGTGCCAGCAGCCCTGTAGCGGGGGGCCTGGGAGAGCAGTTCTTC
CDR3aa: CASSPVAGGLGEQFF

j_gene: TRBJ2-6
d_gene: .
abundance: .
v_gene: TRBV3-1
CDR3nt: TGTGCCAGCAGCCAAGAATTCAGCTCCTCTGGGGCCAACGTCCTGACTTTC
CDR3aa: CASSQEFSSSGANVLTF

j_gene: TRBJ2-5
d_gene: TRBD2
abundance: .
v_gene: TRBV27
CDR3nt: TGTGCCAACAGTTGGGGCCAGCTTGGGGAGGGGACCCAGTACTTC
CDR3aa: CANSWGQLGEGTQYF

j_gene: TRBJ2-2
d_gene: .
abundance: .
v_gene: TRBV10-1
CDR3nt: TGCGCCAGCGGAGGGACGAACACCGGGGAGCTGTTTTTT
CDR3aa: CASGGTNTGELFF

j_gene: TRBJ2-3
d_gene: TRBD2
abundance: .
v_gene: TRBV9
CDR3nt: TGTGCCAGCAGCGTAGCACTAGCGGGTAGCACAGATACGCAGTATTTT
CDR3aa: CASSVALAGSTDTQYF

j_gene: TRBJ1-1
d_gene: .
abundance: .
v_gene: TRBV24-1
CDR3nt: TGTGCCACCAGTGATGACAGGAAGAACACTGAAGCTTTCTTT
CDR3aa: CATSDDRKNTEAFF

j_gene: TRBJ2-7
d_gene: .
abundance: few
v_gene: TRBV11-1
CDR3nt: TGTGCCAGCAGCTTAACTGAAGTAGCCTACGAGCAGTACTTC
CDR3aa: CASSLTEVAYEQYF

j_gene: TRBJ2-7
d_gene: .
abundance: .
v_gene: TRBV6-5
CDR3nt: TGTGCCAGCAGTAAGACAGTACCGCCTCACGAGCAGTACTTC
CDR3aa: CASSKTVPPHEQYF

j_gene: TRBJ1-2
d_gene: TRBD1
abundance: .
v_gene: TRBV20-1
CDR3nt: TGCAGTCCCTGGGACAGGGGGTTTGATGGCTACACCTTC
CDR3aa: CSPWDRGFDGYTF

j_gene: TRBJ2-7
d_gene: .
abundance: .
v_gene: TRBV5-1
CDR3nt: TGCGCCAGCAGCTTGGATCCTTCCACAGCGATATCTTCCTACGAGCAGTACTTC
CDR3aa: CASSLDPSTAISSYEQYF